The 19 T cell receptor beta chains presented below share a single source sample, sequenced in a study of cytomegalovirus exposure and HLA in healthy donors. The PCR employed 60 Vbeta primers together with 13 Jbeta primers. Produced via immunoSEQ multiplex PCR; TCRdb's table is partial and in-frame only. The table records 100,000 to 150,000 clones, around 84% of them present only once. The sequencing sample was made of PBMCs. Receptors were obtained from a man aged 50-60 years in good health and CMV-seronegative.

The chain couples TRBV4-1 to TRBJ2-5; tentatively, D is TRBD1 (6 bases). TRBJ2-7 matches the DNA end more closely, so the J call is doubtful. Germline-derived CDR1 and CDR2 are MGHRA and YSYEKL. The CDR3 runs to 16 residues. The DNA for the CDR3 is TGCGCCAGCAGCCAGGTCCCGGGACACCAAACCTACGAGCAGTACTTC. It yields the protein CASSQVPGHQTYEQYF.

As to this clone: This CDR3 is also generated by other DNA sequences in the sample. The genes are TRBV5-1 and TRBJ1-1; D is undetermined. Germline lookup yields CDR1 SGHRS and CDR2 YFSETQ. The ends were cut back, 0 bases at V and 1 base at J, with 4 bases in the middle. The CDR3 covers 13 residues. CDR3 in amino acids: CASSLEQNTEAFF. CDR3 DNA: TGCGCCAGCAGCTTGGAGCAGAACACTGAAGCTTTCTTT.

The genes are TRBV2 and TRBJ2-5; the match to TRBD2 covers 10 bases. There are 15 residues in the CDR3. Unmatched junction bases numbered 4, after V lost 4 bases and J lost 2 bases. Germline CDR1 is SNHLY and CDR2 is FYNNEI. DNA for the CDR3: TGTGCCAGCAGTGGGACTAGCGGCCTTCAAGAGACCCAGTACTTC. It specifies CASSGTSGLQETQYF.

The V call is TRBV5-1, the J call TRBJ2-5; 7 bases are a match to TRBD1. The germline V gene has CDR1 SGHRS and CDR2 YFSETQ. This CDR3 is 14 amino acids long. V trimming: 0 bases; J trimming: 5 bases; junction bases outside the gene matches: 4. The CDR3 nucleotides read TGCGCCAGCAGCTTGGTAGGGGGCTCCGAGACCCAGTACTTC. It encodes CASSLVGGSETQYF.

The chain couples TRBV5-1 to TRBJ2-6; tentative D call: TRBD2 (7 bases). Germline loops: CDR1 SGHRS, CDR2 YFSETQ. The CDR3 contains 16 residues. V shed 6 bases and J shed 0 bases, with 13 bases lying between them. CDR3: CASKRDTGSGANVLTF. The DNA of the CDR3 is TGCGCCAGCAAGCGGGACACGGGCTCTGGGGCCAACGTCCTGACTTTC.

CDR3 sequence reads: CASSWAPTGELFF. As DNA, the CDR3 is TGTGCCAGCAGCTGGGCGCCGACCGGGGAGCTGTTTTTT. V gene TRBV27 combines with J gene TRBJ2-2, with no clear D. Germline CDR1 MNHEY, CDR2 SMNVEV (reference sequence). The CDR3 consists of 13 residues. V lost 6 bases, J lost 5 bases, and 10 bases lay in between.

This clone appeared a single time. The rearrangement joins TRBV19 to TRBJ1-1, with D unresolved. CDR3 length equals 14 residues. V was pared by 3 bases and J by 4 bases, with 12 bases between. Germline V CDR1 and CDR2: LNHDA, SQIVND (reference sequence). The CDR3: CASSMGRSRTEAFF. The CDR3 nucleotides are TGTGCCAGTAGTATGGGGAGATCCCGCACTGAAGCTTTCTTT. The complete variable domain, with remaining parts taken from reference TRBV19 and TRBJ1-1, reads DGGITQSPKYLFRKEGQNVTLSCEQNLNHDAMYWYRQDPGQGLRLIYYSQIVNDFQKGDIAEGYSVSREKKESFPLTVTSAQKNPTAFYLCASSMGRSRTEAFFGQGTRLTVV.

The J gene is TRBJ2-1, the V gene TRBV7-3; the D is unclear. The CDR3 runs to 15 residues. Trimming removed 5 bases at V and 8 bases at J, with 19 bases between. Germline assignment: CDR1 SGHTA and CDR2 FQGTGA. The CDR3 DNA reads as TGTGCCAGCAGCCCTCCGTGGGCAGGTATGTATGAGCAGTTCTTC. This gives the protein CASSPPWAGMYEQFF.

The CDR3 spells CASSGGQVNQPQHF. In DNA form, the CDR3 reads TGTGCCAGCAGTGGTGGGCAGGTCAATCAGCCCCAGCATTTT. The genes are TRBV2 and TRBJ1-5; D unresolved. Germline-derived CDR1 and CDR2 are SNHLY and FYNNEI. Trimming pared 4 bases from V and 3 bases from J, leaving 10 bases between. This CDR3 comprises 14 residues.

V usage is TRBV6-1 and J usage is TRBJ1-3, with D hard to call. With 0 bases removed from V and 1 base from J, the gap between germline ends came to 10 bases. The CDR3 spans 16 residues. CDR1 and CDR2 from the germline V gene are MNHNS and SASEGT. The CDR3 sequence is CASSEAPGWSGNTIYF. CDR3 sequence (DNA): TGTGCCAGCAGTGAAGCCCCGGGTTGGTCTGGAAACACCATATATTTT.

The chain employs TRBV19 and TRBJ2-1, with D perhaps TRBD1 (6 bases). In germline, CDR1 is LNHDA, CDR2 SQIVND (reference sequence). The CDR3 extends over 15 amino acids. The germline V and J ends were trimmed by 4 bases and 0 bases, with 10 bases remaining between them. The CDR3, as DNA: TGTGCCAGTAGTAGTGGGGGCCACTCCTACAATGAGCAGTTCTTC. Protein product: CASSSGGHSYNEQFF.

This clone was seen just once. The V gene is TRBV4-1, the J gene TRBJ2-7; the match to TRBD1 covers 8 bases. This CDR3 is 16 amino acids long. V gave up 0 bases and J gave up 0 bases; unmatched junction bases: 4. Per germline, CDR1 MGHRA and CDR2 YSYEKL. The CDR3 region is CASSQDETGASYEQYF. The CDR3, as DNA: TGCGCCAGCAGCCAAGATGAGACAGGGGCCTCCTACGAGCAGTACTTC.

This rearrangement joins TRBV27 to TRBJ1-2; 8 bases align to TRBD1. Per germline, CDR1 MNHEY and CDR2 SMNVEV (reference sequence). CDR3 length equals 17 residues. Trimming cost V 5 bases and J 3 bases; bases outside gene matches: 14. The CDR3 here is CASSRNGQGLADYGYTF. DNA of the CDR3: TGTGCCAGCAGTCGGAACGGACAGGGTCTCGCGGACTATGGCTACACCTTC.

The CDR3 spells CASSLAAADTQYF. CDR3 sequence (DNA): TGTGCCAGTAGCCTAGCGGCCGCAGATACGCAGTATTTT. The rearrangement uses TRBV19 and TRBJ2-3; 7 bases match TRBD2. The CDR3 runs 13 residues. The V and J ends lost 6 bases and 4 bases, in that order; junction bases with no gene match: 4. Germline lookup yields CDR1 LNHDA and CDR2 SQIVND (reference sequence).

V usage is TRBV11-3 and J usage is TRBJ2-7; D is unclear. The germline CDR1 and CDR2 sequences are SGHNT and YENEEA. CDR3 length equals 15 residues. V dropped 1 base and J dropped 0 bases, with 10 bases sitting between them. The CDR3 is CASSLGHQNSYEQYF. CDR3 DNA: TGTGCCAGCAGCTTAGGACACCAAAACTCCTACGAGCAGTACTTC. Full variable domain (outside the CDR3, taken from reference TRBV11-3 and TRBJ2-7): EAGVVQSPRYKIIEKKQPVAFWCNPISGHNTLYWYLQNLGQGPELLIRYENEEAVDDSQLPKDRFSAERLKGVDSTLKIQPAELGDSAVYLCASSLGHQNSYEQYFGPGTRLTVT.

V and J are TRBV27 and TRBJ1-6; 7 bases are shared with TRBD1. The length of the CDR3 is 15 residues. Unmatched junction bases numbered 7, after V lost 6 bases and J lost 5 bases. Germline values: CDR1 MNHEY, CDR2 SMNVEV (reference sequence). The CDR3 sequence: CASSPLGTDNSPLHF. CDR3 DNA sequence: TGTGCCAGCAGCCCCCTCGGGACAGATAATTCACCCCTCCACTTT.

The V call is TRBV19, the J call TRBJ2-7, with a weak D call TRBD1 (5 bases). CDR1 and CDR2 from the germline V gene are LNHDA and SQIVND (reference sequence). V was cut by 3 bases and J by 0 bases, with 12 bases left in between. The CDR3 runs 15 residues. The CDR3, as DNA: TGTGCCAGTAGTATCGGTCAGGGAAACTCCTACGAGCAGTACTTC. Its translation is CASSIGQGNSYEQYF. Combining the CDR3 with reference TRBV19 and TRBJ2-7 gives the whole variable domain DGGITQSPKYLFRKEGQNVTLSCEQNLNHDAMYWYRQDPGQGLRLIYYSQIVNDFQKGDIAEGYSVSREKKESFPLTVTSAQKNPTAFYLCASSIGQGNSYEQYFGPGTRLTVT.

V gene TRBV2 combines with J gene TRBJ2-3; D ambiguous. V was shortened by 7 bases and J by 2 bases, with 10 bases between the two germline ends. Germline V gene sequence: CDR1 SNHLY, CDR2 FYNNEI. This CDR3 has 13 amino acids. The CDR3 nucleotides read TGTGCCAGCAAGAGACTTAACACAGATACGCAGTATTTT. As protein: CASKRLNTDTQYF.

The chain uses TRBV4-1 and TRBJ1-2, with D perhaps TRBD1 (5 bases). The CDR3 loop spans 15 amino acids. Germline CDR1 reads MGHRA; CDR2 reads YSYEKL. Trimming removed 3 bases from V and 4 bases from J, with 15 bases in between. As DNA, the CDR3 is TGCGCCAGCAGCCAGGCGGGGGAATTTAGCTATGGCTACACCTTC. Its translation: CASSQAGEFSYGYTF.